This is a list of T cell receptor beta chains from one sample in a study of chemoradiotherapy in HPV16-positive cancers. Libraries were prepared by immunoSEQ multiplex PCR; TCRdb keeps only in-frame clonotypes and omits some of them. The table lists tens of thousands of clones, approximately 84% of them singletons. This specimen consisted of blood, obtained from a patient who underwent chemoradiotherapy. The receptors originated from a human donor with HPV-associated anogenital cancer. The CDR3 runs from the conserved cysteine through the conserved F or W. A D gene is named only where the DNA matches it firmly. Some rows have no size entry. The others give once, few or many, or a class for an expanded clone.

CASSQDSTYSNQPQHF | TGCGCCAGCAGCCAAGATTCCACTTATAGCAATCAGCCCCAGCATTTT | TRBV4-1 | NA | 16 | TRBJ1-5 | NA
CASSYDRASYNEQFF | TGTGCCAGCAGTTATGACAGGGCCTCCTACAATGAGCAGTTCTTC | TRBV6-4 | NA | 15 | TRBJ2-1 | TRBD1
CASSQQVLNGELFF | TGTGCCAGCAGCCAACAGGTTTTGAACGGGGAGCTGTTTTTT | TRBV7-2 | NA | 14 | TRBJ2-2 | NA
CSAELDSSGYTF | TGCAGCGCCGAACTGGACAGTTCTGGCTACACCTTC | TRBV29-1 | once | 12 | TRBJ1-2 | NA
CASRTGGAGETQYF | TGCGCCAGTCGGACAGGGGGCGCGGGAGAGACCCAGTACTTC | TRBV5-1 | NA | 14 | TRBJ2-5 | TRBD1
CASSLNGAKNIQYF | TGTGCCAGTAGTTTGAATGGGGCCAAAAACATTCAGTACTTC | TRBV19 | NA | 14 | TRBJ2-4 | NA
CASSLDHYMNTEAFF | TGTGCCAGCAGCTTGGATCACTATATGAACACTGAAGCTTTCTTT | TRBV5-4 | NA | 15 | TRBJ1-1 | NA
CASSLVPGDAYGYTF | TGTGCCAGCAGCTTAGTTCCAGGCGACGCCTATGGCTACACCTTC | TRBV11-2 | NA | 15 | TRBJ1-2 | NA
CASSLRDRGQAFF | TGTGCCAGCAGCTTACGAGACAGGGGGCAAGCTTTCTTT | TRBV7-2 | NA | 13 | TRBJ1-1 | TRBD1
CASSEWVASGYTF | TGTGCCAGCAGTGAATGGGTAGCATCTGGCTACACCTTC | TRBV6-1 | NA | 13 | TRBJ1-2 | NA
CASSRTAVGSPLHF | TGTGCCAGCAGCAGGACTGCGGTGGGGTCACCCCTCCACTTT | TRBV7-9 | NA | 14 | TRBJ1-6 | NA
CASSSGHFGDQYF | TGTGCCAGCAGCTCGGGACACTTCGGGGACCAGTACTTC | TRBV7-3 | NA | 13 | TRBJ2-5 | NA
CASSARTERNTIYF | TGTGCCAGCAGCGCCCGGACAGAAAGAAACACCATATATTTT | TRBV9 | few | 14 | TRBJ1-3 | NA
CASSPQGAREKLFF | TGTGCCAGCAGTCCCCAGGGGGCGAGGGAAAAACTGTTTTTT | TRBV11-2 | few | 14 | TRBJ1-4 | TRBD1
CASSLRSGGGNQPQHF | TGTGCCAGCAGCTTAAGGTCCGGGGGCGGCAATCAGCCCCAGCATTTT | TRBV7-6 | NA | 16 | TRBJ1-5 | NA
CASTFGIGNQPQHF | TGTGCCAGTACCTTCGGAATTGGCAATCAGCCCCAGCATTTT | TRBV19 | NA | 14 | TRBJ1-5 | NA
CASSYIAGGSEQFF | TGTGCCAGCAGCTACATAGCGGGGGGCAGTGAGCAGTTCTTC | TRBV7-2 | NA | 14 | TRBJ2-1 | TRBD2
CSVRQVDPLEAFF | TGCAGCGTAAGACAGGTCGACCCTTTGGAAGCTTTCTTT | TRBV29-1 | NA | 13 | TRBJ1-1 | NA
CASSSADTQYF | TGTGCCAGCAGCTCGGCCGATACGCAGTATTTT | TRBV11-3 | few | 11 | TRBJ2-3 | NA
CASSRPAGDTQYF | TGTGCCAGCAGCCGGCCAGCGGGGGATACGCAGTATTTT | TRBV7-2 | NA | 13 | TRBJ2-3 | TRBD2
CASSFGRVRRSPLHF | TGTGCCAGCAGTTTTGGGAGGGTAAGGCGTTCACCCCTCCACTTT | TRBV28 | NA | 15 | TRBJ1-6 | NA
CASSLSVQANQPQHF | TGTGCCAGCAGCTTGAGTGTCCAGGCCAATCAGCCCCAGCATTTT | TRBV5-8 | once | 15 | TRBJ1-5 | NA
CASSLGLGDEQFF | TGTGCCAGCAGCTTAGGTTTGGGAGATGAGCAGTTCTTC | TRBV7-9 | NA | 13 | TRBJ2-1 | NA
CASSFDASEQFF | TGTGCCAGCAGCTTCGATGCCTCCGAGCAGTTCTTC | TRBV7-9 | NA | 12 | TRBJ2-1 | NA
CASSLVGGSSGNTIYF | TGTGCCAGCAGCTTAGTGGGCGGGAGCTCTGGAAACACCATATATTTT | TRBV7-2 | NA | 16 | TRBJ1-3 | NA
CASSEGVENIQYF | TGTGCCAGCTCAGAGGGGGTAGAGAACATTCAGTACTTC | TRBV18 | NA | 13 | TRBJ2-4 | NA
CASSLRSDSSYEQYF | TGTGCCAGCAGTTTACGTTCGGACAGTTCCTACGAGCAGTACTTC | TRBV27 | NA | 15 | TRBJ2-7 | NA
CSVEDPRENTEAFF | TGCAGCGTTGAAGATCCCCGAGAAAACACTGAAGCTTTCTTT | TRBV29-1 | NA | 14 | TRBJ1-1 | NA